This entry concerns a single TCR beta chain. What it binds is not known. The sample is drawn from a study of Ad26.COV2.S vaccination and SARS-CoV-2 variants. Study conclusions and caveats: Spike-specific responses of CD8+ and CD4+ T cells were reported to display substantial breadth after vaccination.

This table comes from immunoSEQ multiplex PCR, and its TCRdb copy is limited to in-frame clones, with some not included. The table has a few hundred thousand clones, around nine tenths seen once. The treatment here: around 19 received Ad26.COV2.S at low or high dose, single or two shots; roughly five received placebo; per-sample allocation not given. Each sample was drawn 63 days after the first injection (of vaccine or placebo). It was Wuhan-strain SARS-CoV-2 spike that the Ad26 vaccine vector expressed. The germline CDR1 and CDR2 sequences are MNHNS and SASEGT. The CDR3 spans 15 residues. Trimming pared 3 bases from V and 5 bases from J, leaving 14 bases between.

This chain joins TRBV6-1 and TRBJ1-5, with D possibly matching TRBD1 (5 bases). The sequence derives from a person between 18 and 59 years old who received the Ad26.COV2.S COVID-19 vaccine or a placebo. Here the sequenced sample was peripheral blood, taken in a trial of Ad26.COV2.S vaccine versus placebo. The CDR3: CASSDVGGYDQPQHF. In DNA form, the CDR3 reads TGTGCCAGCAGTGACGTGGGGGGGTACGATCAGCCCCAGCATTTT.